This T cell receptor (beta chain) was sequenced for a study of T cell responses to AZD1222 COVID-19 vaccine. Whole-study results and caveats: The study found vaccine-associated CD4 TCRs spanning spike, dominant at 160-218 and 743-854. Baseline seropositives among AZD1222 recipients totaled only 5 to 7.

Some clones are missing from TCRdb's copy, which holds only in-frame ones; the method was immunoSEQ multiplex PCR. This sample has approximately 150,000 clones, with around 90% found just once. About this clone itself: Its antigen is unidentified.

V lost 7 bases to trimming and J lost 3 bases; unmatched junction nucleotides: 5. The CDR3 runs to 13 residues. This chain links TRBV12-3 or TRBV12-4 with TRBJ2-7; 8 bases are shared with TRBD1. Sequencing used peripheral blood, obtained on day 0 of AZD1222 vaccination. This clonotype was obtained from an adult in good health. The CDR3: CASKRTGIYEQYF. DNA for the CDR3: TGTGCCAGCAAAAGGACAGGGATCTACGAGCAGTACTTC.